The 19 T cell receptor beta chains below all came from one sample that was sequenced in a study of PD-1 blockade in classical Hodgkin lymphoma. As to time point: cycle 4 day 1 (C4D1), after five to seven weeks of nivolumab. Every single patient, without exception, relapsed after autologous stem cell transplantation, and brentuximab vedotin exposure varied. Some clones are missing from TCRdb's copy, which holds only in-frame ones; the method was immunoSEQ multiplex PCR. Of about 60,000 clones listed, about 89% were seen once; the top ten hold 10%. The specimen comprised peripheral blood mononuclear cells (PBMCs), sampled before the fourth cycle of nivolumab. The receptors come from a human donor with classical Hodgkin lymphoma.

The V gene is TRBV15, the J gene TRBJ1-2, with no clear D. CDR3 length equals 12 residues. Germline-derived CDR1 and CDR2 are LNHNV and YYDKDF (reference sequence). V was clipped by 1 base and J by 4 bases, with 4 bases between them. CDR3 residues: CATSRARYGYTF. The DNA of the CDR3 is TGTGCCACCAGCAGAGCCCGCTATGGCTACACCTTC.

This chain joins TRBV7-9 and TRBJ1-5, with D possibly matching TRBD1 (5 bases). The CDR3 is 14 amino acids. Germline V CDR1 and CDR2: SEHNR, FQNEAQ (reference sequence). Trimming removed 4 bases from V and 3 bases from J, with 10 bases in between. The CDR3 nucleotides read TGTGCCAGCAGCTCTGGGGGGACCAATCAGCCCCAGCATTTT. This codes for CASSSGGTNQPQHF.

The V gene is TRBV2, the J gene TRBJ2-2, with D uncertain. Deletions cut 5 bases from V and 0 bases from J, with 10 bases between. In germline, CDR1 is SNHLY, CDR2 FYNNEI. The CDR3 contains 15 residues. The CDR3: CASSPDGANTGELFF. CDR3 in DNA: TGTGCCAGCAGTCCGGACGGCGCGAACACCGGGGAGCTGTTTTTT.

The chain recombines TRBV5-1 with TRBJ1-6; D is unresolved. V was shortened by 5 bases and J by 8 bases, with 14 bases between the two germline ends. CDR1 and CDR2 (germline): SGHRS, YFSETQ. The CDR3 extends over 14 amino acids. The CDR3 region has the DNA TGCGCCAGCAGGGTTGACACTTTAGATTCACCCCTCCACTTT. Encoded protein: CASRVDTLDSPLHF. Full variable domain (rest looked up from reference TRBV5-1 and TRBJ1-6): KAGVTQTPRYLIKTRGQQVTLSCSPISGHRSVSWYQQTPGQGLQFLFEYFSETQRNKGNFPGRFSGRQFSNSRSEMNVSTLELGDSALYLCASRVDTLDSPLHFGNGTRLTVT.

The rearrangement links TRBV5-6 to TRBJ1-2; no reliable D call. The CDR3 loop spans 13 amino acids. V lost 2 bases and J lost 8, with 13 bases in between. Germline-derived CDR1 and CDR2 are SGHDT and YYEEEE. The CDR3 loop reads CASSFLGARGYTF. The CDR3 region has the DNA TGTGCCAGCAGCTTCTTGGGAGCACGAGGCTACACCTTC.

DNA for the CDR3: TGTGCCAGCAGCTCAGGGGGTACCTACGAGCAGTACTTC. Encoded protein: CASSSGGTYEQYF. The chain has TRBV5-4 and TRBJ2-7, with 7 bases lining up with TRBD1. The CDR3 spans 13 residues. Germline V lookup: CDR1 SGHNT, CDR2 YYREEE (reference sequence). V trimming: 3 bases; J trimming: 2 bases; junction bases outside the gene matches: 2. Supplemented by reference TRBV5-4 and TRBJ2-7, the full variable domain reads ETGVTQSPTHLIKTRGQQVTLRCSSQSGHNTVSWYQQALGQGPQFIFQYYREEENGRGNFPPRFSGLQFPNYSSELNVNALELDDSALYLCASSSGGTYEQYFGPGTRLTVT.

The chain uses TRBV6-6 and TRBJ2-1; D uncertain. The germline gives CDR1 MNHNY, CDR2 SVGAGI (reference sequence). The germline V and J ends were trimmed by 2 bases and 7 bases, with 9 bases remaining between them. The CDR3 is made up of 13 amino acids. The DNA for the CDR3 is TGTGCCAGCAGTTACCCTCCAAGGAATGAGCAGTTCTTC. Translation: CASSYPPRNEQFF.

V is TRBV6-5 and J is TRBJ2-2; TRBD1 agrees at 9 bases. The CDR3 has 14 residues. Germline V gene sequence: CDR1 MNHEY, CDR2 SVGAGI. Trimming at V came to 5 bases and at J to 3 bases, leaving 1 base not matched to a gene. CDR3 amino acids: CASSDRGYTGELFF. In nucleotides, the CDR3 is TGTGCCAGCAGTGACAGGGGGTACACCGGGGAGCTGTTTTTT.

The chain has TRBV6-5 and TRBJ2-7, with a weak D call TRBD2 (5 bases). The V and J ends lost 0 bases and 4 bases respectively, with 13 bases between them. The V gene's germline CDR1 is MNHEY and CDR2 SVGAGI. The CDR3 totals 15 residues. The CDR3 protein is CASSYSILGEYEQYF. The CDR3 DNA reads as TGTGCCAGCAGTTACTCGATACTAGGAGAGTACGAGCAGTACTTC.

J is TRBJ2-5 and V is TRBV5-1; maybe TRBD2 (6 bases). CDR1 and CDR2 from the germline V gene are SGHRS and YFSETQ. The CDR3 has 15 residues. With 0 bases removed from V and 5 bases from J, the gap between germline ends came to 14 bases. The CDR3 spells CASSLGIAETETQYF. The DNA for the CDR3 is TGCGCCAGCAGCTTGGGAATAGCGGAGACGGAGACCCAGTACTTC.

This clone has just one count. The genes are TRBV30 and TRBJ2-3; 9 nucleotides align to TRBD2. Germline values: CDR1 GTSNPN, CDR2 SVGIG (reference sequence). The CDR3 is 16 amino acids. V trimming: 0 bases; J trimming: 2 bases; junction bases outside the gene matches: 6. CDR3: CAWSVIPSGDTDTQYF. DNA of the CDR3: TGTGCCTGGAGTGTAATCCCTAGCGGGGACACAGATACGCAGTATTTT. Full variable domain (missing parts from reference TRBV30 and TRBJ2-3): SQTIHQWPATLVQPVGSPLSLECTVEGTSNPNLYWYRQAAGRGLQLLFYSVGIGQISSEVPQNLSASRPQDRQFILSSKKLLLSDSGFYLCAWSVIPSGDTDTQYFGPGTRLTVL.

V and J are TRBV7-8 and TRBJ2-7; D remains unclear. The germline gives CDR1 SGHVS, CDR2 FQNEAQ. V was shortened by 6 bases and J by 2 bases, with 8 bases between the two germline ends. CDR3 length: 12 amino acids. CDR3 sequence reads: CASSHRPYEQYF. DNA for the CDR3: TGTGCCAGCAGTCACAGACCCTACGAGCAGTACTTC.

The gene calls are TRBV7-8 and TRBJ2-7, with TRBD2 as a possible D gene (6 bases). Germline V gene sequence: CDR1 SGHVS, CDR2 FQNEAQ. Trimming stripped 5 bases from V and 6 bases from J, with 17 bases between. This CDR3 spans 14 amino acids. The CDR3 loop reads CASSVGLSGAEQYF. The CDR3 nucleotides are TGTGCCAGCAGCGTGGGACTTAGTGGGGCCGAGCAGTACTTC.

The gene calls are TRBV6-5 and TRBJ1-1, with D uncertain. The CDR3 loop spans 15 amino acids. Trimming pared 5 bases from V and 1 base from J, leaving 14 bases between. The germline V gene has CDR1 MNHEY and CDR2 SVGAGI. As DNA, the CDR3 is TGTGCCAGCAGTCCCAAGTCCAGGAGGAACACTGAAGCTTTCTTT. It specifies CASSPKSRRNTEAFF.

The chain carries TRBV19 and TRBJ1-4; D is unclear. V lost 8 bases, J lost 2 bases, and 9 bases lay in between. Germline CDR1 and CDR2: LNHDA and SQIVND (reference sequence). The CDR3 runs to 13 residues. CDR3 loop: CASGGITNEKLFF. DNA of the CDR3: TGTGCCAGTGGTGGGATCACTAATGAAAAACTGTTTTTT.

In DNA, the CDR3 is TGTGCCAGTAGCAAGGACAGCTTCTATGGCTACACCTTC. Its protein product is CASSKDSFYGYTF. V gene TRBV19 combines with J gene TRBJ1-2; D possibly corresponds to TRBD1 (6 bases). Germline loops: CDR1 LNHDA, CDR2 SQIVND (reference sequence). CDR3 length equals 13 residues. Trimming stripped 6 bases from V and 4 bases from J, with 12 bases between.

This rearrangement joins TRBV6-5 to TRBJ2-7, with 7 bases that match TRBD2. CDR1 is MNHEY, CDR2 SVGAGI, per germline. V trimming: 4 bases; J trimming: 3 bases; junction bases outside the gene matches: 3. This CDR3 is built from 13 residues. CDR3 in DNA: TGTGCCAGCAGTTTGCCGGGGGGCTACGAGCAGTACTTC. It translates to CASSLPGGYEQYF.

The chain links TRBV5-1 to TRBJ1-3, with no clear D. Germline values: CDR1 SGHRS, CDR2 YFSETQ. The V end lost 0 bases, the J end lost 2 bases, and 6 bases lay between the germline ends. The CDR3 sequence is 14 residues long. CDR3 amino acids: CASSLGATGNTIYF. The CDR3 nucleotides read TGCGCCAGCAGCTTGGGAGCAACTGGAAACACCATATATTTT.

The V gene is TRBV11-2, the J gene TRBJ2-3; D call uncertain. This CDR3 spans 14 amino acids. Germline V gene sequence: CDR1 SGHAT, CDR2 FQNNGV. Between the trimmed V and J ends, which lost 2 bases and 2 bases, there was a span of 8 bases. This chain's CDR3 is CASSLSTNTDTQYF. CDR3 DNA sequence: TGTGCCAGCAGCTTATCAACTAACACAGATACGCAGTATTTT.